The 13 T cell receptor beta chains below all came from one sample that was sequenced in a study of T cells after yellow fever vaccination. Via MiXCR, TCRdb re-called the 5' RACE reads, giving one row per CDR3 protein. The sample lists a few hundred thousand distinct CDR3 sequences, 3.6% occurring once. The source was PBMCs, collected on the day of the yellow fever booster vaccination. The receptors here all came from a man younger than 35 who received the YFV17D yellow fever vaccine.

This clonotype was counted many times. V usage is TRBV6-1 and J usage is TRBJ1-1, with TRBD1 matching 7 bases. This CDR3 contains 17 residues. Unmatched junction bases numbered 14, after V lost 6 bases and J lost 1 base. The germline CDR1 and CDR2 sequences are MNHNS and SASEGT. This CDR3 is CASREFTTGTANTEAFF. In DNA, the CDR3 is TGTGCCAGCAGGGAGTTCACCACCGGGACAGCGAACACTGAAGCTTTCTTT.

Many counts were recorded for this clonotype. This sequence joins TRBV3-1 and TRBJ1-1; D is undetermined. Trimming removed 1 base from V and 7 bases from J, with 4 bases in between. Germline lookup yields CDR1 LGHDT and CDR2 YNNKEL (reference sequence). This CDR3 spans 11 amino acids. In DNA form, the CDR3 reads TGTGCCAGCAGCCAAGGGGTTGAAGCTTTCTTT. Protein sequence: CASSQGVEAFF.

This clonotype was observed at least ten times. The gene calls are TRBV20-1 and TRBJ2-3, with 8 bases lining up with TRBD2. Trimming took 5 bases from V and 5 from J; bases not matched to a gene: 12. The germline gives CDR1 DFQATT, CDR2 SNEGSKA (reference sequence). This CDR3 has 15 residues. CDR3 in amino acids: CSAGVYGGAIDTQYF. DNA for the CDR3: TGCAGTGCTGGAGTATACGGGGGGGCTATAGATACGCAGTATTTT.

In its sample, this clonotype was seen many times. The chain links TRBV11-2 to TRBJ2-3; tentatively, D is TRBD2 (5 bases). The CDR3 runs 15 residues. Between the trimmed V and J ends, which lost 0 bases and 4 bases, there was a span of 11 bases. From germline, CDR1 is SGHAT and CDR2 FQNNGV. This chain's CDR3 is CASSLDYGGADTQYF. DNA of the CDR3: TGTGCCAGCAGCTTAGACTACGGAGGCGCAGATACGCAGTATTTT.

This clonotype was found many times. The rearrangement links TRBV6-4 to TRBJ2-3; D possibly corresponds to TRBD2 (6 bases). Deletions cut 5 bases from V and 1 base from J, with 10 bases between. The germline V gene encodes CDR1 MRHNA and CDR2 SNTAGT. The CDR3 runs to 14 residues. The CDR3: CASSRGAGTDTQYF. In DNA, the CDR3 is TGTGCCAGCAGTCGCGGGGCAGGCACAGATACGCAGTATTTT.

In its sample, this clonotype was seen a few times. This sequence joins TRBV1 and TRBJ2-7; the table's D call, TRBD2, was not checked against the DNA. TRBV1 is flagged as a pseudogene. The CDR3 has 15 residues. The DNA for the CDR3 is TGCACCAGCAGCCAAGATGGAGGGTCCTCCTACGAGCAGTACTTC. Translated, it gives CTSSQDGGSSYEQYF.

In this sample, this clonotype turned up a few times. This rearrangement joins TRBV6-5 to TRBJ1-4, with D tentatively TRBD1 (5 bases). The germline gives CDR1 MNHEY, CDR2 SVGAGI. The CDR3 is made up of 14 amino acids. Trimming pared 4 bases from V and 8 bases from J, leaving 14 bases between. CDR3 DNA: TGTGCCAGCAGTTCCGGGACGGTTGCAGAAAAACTGTTTTTT. Amino acid sequence: CASSSGTVAEKLFF.

The rearrangement uses TRBV27 and TRBJ1-2; maybe TRBD1 (5 bases). Trimming shortened V by 3 bases and J by 7 bases, and 15 bases separated the two germline ends. The CDR3 length is 14 residues. The germline V gene encodes CDR1 MNHEY and CDR2 SMNVEV (reference sequence). The CDR3 here is CASSFRDAPGGYTF. DNA for the CDR3: TGTGCCAGCAGTTTCCGGGACGCCCCGGGTGGCTACACCTTC.

This clonotype was recorded at least ten times. CDR3 DNA: TGTGCCAGCAACCCCGTCAGGGGAAGTGAGCAGTTCTTC. Its protein product is CASNPVRGSEQFF. The rearrangement joins TRBV12-3 or TRBV12-4 to TRBJ2-1, with D possibly matching TRBD1 (6 bases). Between the trimmed V and J ends, which lost 7 bases and 9 bases, there was a span of 16 bases. The CDR3 runs 13 residues.

There are a few counts of this clonotype. This chain links TRBV6-2 or TRBV6-3 with TRBJ2-7; D is possibly TRBD1 (6 bases). Germline CDR1 is MNHEY and CDR2 is SVGEGT. The CDR3 covers 14 residues. V shed 6 bases and J shed 6 bases, with 18 bases lying between them. CDR3 in amino acids: CASRDRSIIREQYF. The DNA for the CDR3 is TGTGCCAGCAGAGACAGGTCAATCATTCGCGAGCAGTACTTC.

This clonotype was seen repeatedly, ten times or more. V gene TRBV4-2 combines with J gene TRBJ1-1, with D unclear. The CDR3 consists of 11 residues. Trimming removed 1 base at V and 11 bases at J, with 8 bases between. The germline V gene encodes CDR1 LGHNA and CDR2 YNFKEQ. Here the CDR3 reads CASSQGFNAFF. The CDR3 DNA reads as TGTGCCAGCAGCCAAGGATTTAACGCTTTCTTT.

This clonotype was observed a few times. The V call is TRBV12-3 or TRBV12-4, the J call TRBJ1-6, with a weak D call TRBD1 (5 bases). The CDR3 runs 14 residues. V was cut by 6 bases and J by 10 bases, with 16 bases left in between. CDR3 coding DNA: TGTGCCAGCAGGGGCGGGGCACCCCTATCACCCCTCCACTTT. It translates to CASRGGAPLSPLHF.

This clonotype was seen many times. This chain links TRBV12-3 or TRBV12-4 with TRBJ2-5; D call uncertain. CDR3 length equals 12 residues. Deletions cut 7 bases from V and 5 bases from J, with 11 bases between. CDR3 loop: CASTHSKETQYF. In nucleotides, the CDR3 is TGTGCCAGCACTCATAGTAAGGAGACCCAGTACTTC.